These 23 T cell receptor beta chains originate from one sample sequenced in a study of blood T cell repertoires in COVID-19. Sequencing was performed with immunoSEQ multiplex PCR; in TCRdb, only in-frame clones are kept and a portion is missing. This table holds some 220,000 clones, 80% found once. The sequencing sample was made of peripheral blood. These receptors all come from a human donor in a cohort sampled during active COVID-19.

The chain uses TRBV6-4 and TRBJ1-6, with 9 bases identical to TRBD1. Germline V gene sequence: CDR1 MRHNA, CDR2 SNTAGT. Germline trimming cut 4 bases from V and 7 bases from J; bases unmatched to any gene: 8. The length of the CDR3 is 16 residues. CDR3 protein: CASSALDRGVNSPLHF. Here the CDR3 DNA reads TGTGCCAGCAGTGCTCTCGACAGGGGGGTGAATTCACCCCTCCACTTT.

J is TRBJ2-7 and V is TRBV5-4, with a weak D call TRBD2 (6 bases). V shed 2 bases and J shed 5 bases, with 17 bases lying between them. Per germline, CDR1 SGHNT and CDR2 YYREEE (reference sequence). The CDR3 contains 15 residues. The CDR3 is CASSLKEGRGNEQYF. In DNA form, the CDR3 reads TGTGCCAGCAGCTTAAAGGAGGGAAGAGGCAACGAGCAGTACTTC.

The chain carries TRBV15 and TRBJ1-1, with D perhaps matching TRBD1 (5 bases). The CDR3 sequence is 14 residues long. Germline lookup yields CDR1 LNHNV and CDR2 YYDKDF (reference sequence). Trimming removed 3 bases from V and 0 bases from J, with 8 bases in between. The CDR3 DNA reads as TGTGCCACCAGCAGGGGGCCTTTGAACACTGAAGCTTTCTTT. Translated: CATSRGPLNTEAFF.

J is TRBJ1-2 and V is TRBV7-6; D is uncertain. V dropped 4 bases and J dropped 5 bases, with 11 bases sitting between them. This CDR3 region has 13 residues. Germline lookup yields CDR1 SGHVS and CDR2 FNYEAQ. The chain's CDR3 is CASSSREGYGYTF. CDR3 DNA sequence: TGTGCCAGCAGCTCCCGGGAGGGATATGGCTACACCTTC.

This sequence joins TRBV7-8 and TRBJ1-1, with D maybe TRBD1 (6 bases). The CDR3 length is 12 residues. In germline, CDR1 is SGHVS, CDR2 FQNEAQ. Deletions cut 5 bases from V and 5 bases from J, with 9 bases between. Here the CDR3 reads CASSPGVTEAFF. DNA of the CDR3: TGTGCCAGCAGCCCAGGGGTTACTGAAGCTTTCTTT.

Comment on this clone: Within the sample, other DNA sequences also encode this same CDR3. The J gene is TRBJ2-3, the V gene TRBV7-2, with TRBD2 matching over 11 bases. V shed 1 base and J 1 base; nucleotides not matched to a gene: 1. CDR3 size: 16 residues. In germline, CDR1 is SGHTA, CDR2 FQGNSA. CDR3 nucleotides: TGTGCCAGCAGCTTAGTAGCGGGGGGGCGCACAGATACGCAGTATTTT. Its translation: CASSLVAGGRTDTQYF.

This clone came up a few times. This chain uses TRBV10-1 with TRBJ2-7; the match to TRBD2 covers 9 bases. Trimming cost V 4 bases and J 1 base; bases outside gene matches: 2. Germline lookup yields CDR1 WNHNN and CDR2 SYGVQD (reference sequence). CDR3 size: 14 residues. The CDR3: CASSGLAESYEQYF. CDR3 sequence (DNA): TGCGCCAGCAGTGGACTAGCGGAGTCCTACGAGCAGTACTTC.

V usage is TRBV6-1 and J usage is TRBJ2-2, with TRBD2 identical over 10 bases. Germline lookup yields CDR1 MNHNS and CDR2 SASEGT. After removal of 4 bases from V and 3 bases from J, the junction contained 8 bases not matched to a gene. This CDR3 spans 17 amino acids. This CDR3 reads CASSGSGRALDTGELFF. In DNA, the CDR3 is TGTGCCAGCAGTGGAAGCGGGAGGGCCCTGGACACCGGGGAGCTGTTTTTT.

This CDR3 is CSAGSGTGVYEQYF. The CDR3 DNA is TGCAGCGCGGGATCCGGGACAGGGGTCTACGAGCAGTACTTC. The chain employs TRBV29-1 and TRBJ2-7, with 10 bases identical to TRBD1. V was pared by 7 bases and J by 3 bases, with 9 bases of the junction left unmatched. Germline values: CDR1 SQVTM, CDR2 ANQGSEA. CDR3 length: 14 amino acids.

CDR3 nucleotide sequence: TGTGCCAGCAGGACAGGTCGGGAATCCTATGGCTACACCTTC. Protein product: CASRTGRESYGYTF. The chain employs TRBV6-5 and TRBJ1-2; D perhaps matches TRBD1 (6 bases). The CDR3 length is 14 residues. The V end was cut by 6 bases, the J end by 4 bases, with 15 bases between. Per germline, CDR1 MNHEY and CDR2 SVGAGI.

This sequence joins TRBV5-1 and TRBJ2-3, with 9 bases lining up with TRBD2. V gave up 4 bases and J gave up 5 bases; unmatched junction bases: 8. From germline, CDR1 is SGHRS and CDR2 YFSETQ. CDR3 length: 15 residues. This CDR3 is CASSRLAEEGDTQYF. DNA of the CDR3: TGCGCCAGCAGCCGACTAGCGGAAGAGGGAGATACGCAGTATTTT.

The chain links TRBV29-1 to TRBJ1-3; a weak D match, TRBD1 (6 bases). V was cut by 6 bases and J by 2 bases, with 17 bases left in between. The length of the CDR3 is 15 residues. Germline V gene lookup returns CDR1 SQVTM and CDR2 ANQGSEA. The CDR3 loop is CSVGRSRGTGNTIYF. The CDR3 DNA reads as TGCAGCGTCGGACGCAGCAGGGGTACTGGAAACACCATATATTTT.

V usage is TRBV28 and J usage is TRBJ1-2; 7 nucleotides match TRBD1. After removal of 3 bases from V and 7 bases from J, the junction contained 5 bases not matched to a gene. There are 13 residues in the CDR3. CDR1 is MDHEN and CDR2 is SYDVKM in the germline V gene. As DNA, the CDR3 is TGTGCCAGCAGTTTGAAGGGGGCGCCTGGCTACACCTTC. Protein product: CASSLKGAPGYTF.

This chain joins TRBV3-1 (or the pseudogene TRBV3-2) and TRBJ1-5, with D possibly TRBD1 on 6 matching bases. V gave up 5 bases and J gave up 4 bases, with 9 bases separating them. Germline loops: CDR1 LGHDT, CDR2 YNNKEL (reference sequence). CDR3 size: 13 residues. The CDR3 region is CASSGDTNQPQHF. The CDR3 DNA reads as TGTGCCAGCAGCGGGGACACAAATCAGCCCCAGCATTTT.

The CDR3 DNA sequence: TGTGCCAGCTCACCCGGACAGGGAAGGAGCAATCAGCCCCAGCATTTT. The encoded protein is CASSPGQGRSNQPQHF. V and J are TRBV18 and TRBJ1-5, with 8 bases that match TRBD1. Germline CDR1 reads KGHSH; CDR2 reads LQKENI. V lost 3 bases and J lost 1; bases outside the gene matches: 5. The CDR3 sequence is 16 residues long.

The chain has TRBV28 and TRBJ1-1; 7 positions match TRBD1. The CDR3 spans 13 residues. Losses at the gene ends were 11 bases for V and 1 base for J; bases not matched to a gene: 7. CDR1 is MDHEN, CDR2 SYDVKM, per germline. The CDR3 reads CAAEGAENTEAFF. Written as DNA, the CDR3 is TGTGCCGCCGAGGGGGCAGAGAACACTGAAGCTTTCTTT.

CDR3 sequence: CASRSTALYGYTF. The CDR3 coding sequence is TGTGCCAGCAGATCGACAGCCCTCTATGGCTACACCTTC. The chain employs TRBV6-5 and TRBJ1-2; weak D call: TRBD1 (5 bases). The germline V gene has CDR1 MNHEY and CDR2 SVGAGI. V dropped 6 bases and J dropped 4 bases, with 12 bases sitting between them. This CDR3 contains 13 residues.

This chain uses TRBV28 with TRBJ2-3, with TRBD1 matching 7 bases. V was clipped by 5 bases and J by 5 bases; unmatched bases: 7. The CDR3 covers 14 residues. CDR1 and CDR2 from the germline V gene are MDHEN and SYDVKM. The CDR3 DNA follows: TGTGCCAGCAGTCACTCAAACAGGGGAGATACGCAGTATTTT. Its translation is CASSHSNRGDTQYF.

This clone occurred once. CDR3 loop: CASSSGGGPQHF. The CDR3 DNA sequence: TGTGCCAGCAGTTCCGGGGGTGGGCCCCAGCATTTT. V gene TRBV6-5 combines with J gene TRBJ1-5, with D possibly TRBD1 on 5 matching bases. V was shortened by 4 bases and J by 9 bases, with 10 bases between the two germline ends. The germline V gene has CDR1 MNHEY and CDR2 SVGAGI. The CDR3 length is 12 residues.

The chain joins TRBV5-1 to TRBJ1-3; TRBD1 aligns across 12 bases. Germline V gene data show CDR1 as SGHRS and CDR2 as YFSETQ. V lost 5 bases, J lost 8 bases, and 8 bases stayed unmatched. This CDR3 comprises 15 residues. The CDR3 sequence is CASREGTGGAYTIYF. In nucleotides, the CDR3 is TGCGCCAGCAGGGAAGGGACAGGGGGCGCATACACCATATATTTT.

The chain carries TRBV10-3 and TRBJ2-3, with TRBD2 matching 13 bases. Germline-derived CDR1 and CDR2 are ENHRY and SYGVKD. V lost 4 bases to trimming and J lost 8 bases; unmatched junction nucleotides: 12. CDR3 size: 17 residues. CDR3 amino acids: CAISGTRGLAGFGTQYF. CDR3 in DNA: TGTGCCATCAGTGGGACCCGGGGACTAGCGGGGTTTGGTACGCAGTATTTT.

The genes are TRBV4-1 and TRBJ2-3; D is uncertain. The germline CDR1 and CDR2 sequences are MGHRA and YSYEKL. V was pared by 2 bases and J by 3 bases, with 6 bases between. This CDR3 has 13 amino acids. CDR3 sequence reads: CASSQLGTDTQYF. CDR3 sequence (DNA): TGCGCCAGCAGCCAACTCGGTACAGATACGCAGTATTTT.

Many counts were recorded for this clone. This chain links TRBV7-9 with TRBJ1-2; D possibly corresponds to TRBD1 (6 bases). Trimming removed 1 base from V and 4 bases from J, with 16 bases in between. CDR1 SEHNR and CDR2 FQNEAQ come from the germline V gene (reference sequence). This CDR3 is built from 16 residues. This CDR3 reads CASSLDHGGAVYGYTF. As DNA, the CDR3 is TGTGCCAGCAGCTTAGATCATGGGGGCGCGGTCTATGGCTACACCTTC.